The 5 T cell receptor beta chains given below trace back to one sample, sequenced in a study of T and B cells in COVID-19 patients. Each TRB amplification used roughly 220-550 ng of genomic DNA from blood. TRB rearrangements were amplified by multiplex PCR with BIOMED2 TRB-A/B primers. TCRdb passed the multiplex PCR reads through MiXCR, listing each CDR3 protein once. The data contain about 8,200 distinct CDR3 sequences, 40% of them singletons. The sequenced sample was blood. Every receptor here comes from a human donor who had recovered from COVID-19.

This clonotype showed up just a few times. The rearrangement joins TRBV6-5 to TRBJ2-7; D remains ambiguous. V lost 5 bases, J lost 3 bases, and 14 bases lay in between. This CDR3 is built from 14 residues. CDR1 is MNHEY and CDR2 is SVGAGI in the germline V gene. The CDR3 sequence: CASSTSPAGYEQYV. In DNA form, the CDR3 reads TGTGCCAGCAGTACCTCCCCGGCAGGCTACGAGCAGTACGTC.

This chain links TRBV6-5 with TRBJ1-1; D is undetermined. CDR3 length: 13 amino acids. Germline V gene sequence: CDR1 MNHEY, CDR2 SVGAGI. V was clipped by 6 bases and J by 1 base, with 9 bases between them. CDR3 sequence reads: CASSPTRNTEAFF. The CDR3 bases are TGTGCCAGCAGCCCTACTCGGAACACTGAAGCTTTCTTT.

This CDR3 is CASSRDRGYEQYF. The CDR3 DNA sequence: TGTGCCAGCAGCCGGGACAGGGGGTACGAGCAGTACTTC. The chain carries TRBV7-2 and TRBJ2-7, with 11 bases aligning to TRBD1. Germline V gene sequence: CDR1 SGHTA, CDR2 FQGNSA. V gave up 5 bases and J gave up 4 bases; unmatched junction bases: 1. This CDR3 comprises 13 residues.

This clonotype was seen more than once but under ten times. V gene TRBV19 combines with J gene TRBJ2-5, with D perhaps TRBD1 (6 bases). V lost 1 base, J lost 3 bases, and 9 bases lay in between. The CDR3 consists of 14 residues. CDR1 and CDR2 from the germline V gene are LNHDA and SQIVND (reference sequence). DNA for the CDR3: TGTGCCAGTAGTATAGTTCACAGGGAAGAGACCCAGTACTTC. It is translated as CASSIVHREETQYF.

This chain joins TRBV5-4 and TRBJ2-1, with 11 bases aligning to TRBD1. Germline values: CDR1 SGHNT, CDR2 YYREEE (reference sequence). The CDR3 has 14 amino acids. The J segment lost 7 bases and the V segment lost 4 bases, leaving 4 bases of the junction unmatched. The CDR3 DNA follows: TGTGCCAGCAGCGCCCGGGACAGGGGGAATGAGCAGTTCTTC. Encoded protein: CASSARDRGNEQFF. Supplemented by reference TRBV5-4 and TRBJ2-1, the full variable domain reads ETGVTQSPTHLIKTRGQQVTLRCSSQSGHNTVSWYQQALGQGPQFIFQYYREEENGRGNFPPRFSGLQFPNYSSELNVNALELDDSALYLCASSARDRGNEQFFGPGTRLTVL.